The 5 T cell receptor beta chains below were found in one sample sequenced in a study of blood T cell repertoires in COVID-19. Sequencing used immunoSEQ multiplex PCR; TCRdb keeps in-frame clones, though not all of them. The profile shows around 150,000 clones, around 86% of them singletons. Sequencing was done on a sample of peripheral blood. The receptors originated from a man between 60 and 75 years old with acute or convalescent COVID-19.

The DNA of the CDR3 is TGCGCCAGTGAAAGGACTAGCGGGAGTAATTTAGGAGAGACCCAGTACTTC. It codes for CASERTSGSNLGETQYF. V gene TRBV5-1 combines with J gene TRBJ2-5, with 13 nucleotides matching TRBD2. CDR3 size: 17 residues. V was clipped by 8 bases and J by 4 bases; unmatched bases: 14. The germline V gene has CDR1 SGHRS and CDR2 YFSETQ.

The CDR3 DNA reads as TGCGCCAGCAGCTTGGGACTAGCGGGTTCCTACAATGAGCAGTTCTTC. Translating it yields CASSLGLAGSYNEQFF. The chain couples TRBV5-1 to TRBJ2-1, with 10 bases fitting TRBD2. The V and J ends lost 0 bases and 1 base, in that order; junction bases with no gene match: 1. CDR3 size: 16 residues. CDR1 and CDR2 (germline): SGHRS, YFSETQ.

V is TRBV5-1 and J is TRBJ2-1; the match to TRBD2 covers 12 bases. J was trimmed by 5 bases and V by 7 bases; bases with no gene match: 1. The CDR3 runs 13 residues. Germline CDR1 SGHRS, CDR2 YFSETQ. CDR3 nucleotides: TGCGCCAGCCGGACTAGCGGGGACAATGAGCAGTTCTTC. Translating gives CASRTSGDNEQFF.

The CDR3 DNA reads TGCGCCAGCAGCCAAGATGGAGCCGACAGGGCTAACTATGGCTACACCTTC. Translating it yields CASSQDGADRANYGYTF. The chain combines TRBV4-1 with TRBJ1-2; 7 bases are a match to TRBD1. CDR1 MGHRA and CDR2 YSYEKL come from the germline V gene. The CDR3 runs 17 residues. V trimming: 0 bases; J trimming: 0 bases; junction bases outside the gene matches: 7.

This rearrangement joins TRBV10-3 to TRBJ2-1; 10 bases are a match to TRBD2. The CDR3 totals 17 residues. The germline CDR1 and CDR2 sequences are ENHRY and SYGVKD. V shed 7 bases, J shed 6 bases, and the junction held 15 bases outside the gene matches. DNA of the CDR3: TGTGCCATCAAGGGGGGGCTAGCGGGAGAGCGTGTCAATGAGCAGTTCTTC. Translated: CAIKGGLAGERVNEQFF.